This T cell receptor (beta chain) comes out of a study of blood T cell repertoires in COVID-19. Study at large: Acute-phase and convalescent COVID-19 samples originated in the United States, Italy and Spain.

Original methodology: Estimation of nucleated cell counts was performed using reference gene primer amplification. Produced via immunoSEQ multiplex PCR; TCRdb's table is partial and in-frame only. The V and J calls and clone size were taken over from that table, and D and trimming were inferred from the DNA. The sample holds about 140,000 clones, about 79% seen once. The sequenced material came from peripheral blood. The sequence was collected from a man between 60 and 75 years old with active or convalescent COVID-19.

CDR3 DNA sequence: TGTGCCAGCAGTTCAGGGCCTGGACTAGGAAAACTGTTTTTT. Its translation: CASSSGPGLGKLFF. This rearrangement joins TRBV2 to TRBJ1-4; TRBD1 is a possible D gene (5 bases). Per germline, CDR1 SNHLY and CDR2 FYNNEI. This CDR3 region has 14 residues. V was pared by 5 bases and J by 10 bases, with 17 bases between.